This entry describes one T cell receptor beta chain. A read error may account for a junction end that differs from germline. The source of the sample is a study of T cell responses to AZD1222 COVID-19 vaccine. Here immunoSEQ multiplex PCR was the method, and the copy in TCRdb shows in-frame clones only, minus some. The sample lists some 130,000 clones; roughly 93% were seen once. CDR3 length: 15 amino acids. CDR1 is SSHAT, CDR2 FNYEAQ, per germline (reference sequence). J is TRBJ2-5 and V is TRBV7-7; TRBD1 matches 9 bases. The material sequenced was peripheral blood, taken 28 days after the second AZD1222 dose. The source is an adult who received the AZD1222 COVID-19 vaccine. The CDR3 DNA is TGTGCTAGCAAGGCCGGGACAGGGCTACAAGAGACCCAGTACTTC. Protein sequence: CASKAGTGLQETQYF.